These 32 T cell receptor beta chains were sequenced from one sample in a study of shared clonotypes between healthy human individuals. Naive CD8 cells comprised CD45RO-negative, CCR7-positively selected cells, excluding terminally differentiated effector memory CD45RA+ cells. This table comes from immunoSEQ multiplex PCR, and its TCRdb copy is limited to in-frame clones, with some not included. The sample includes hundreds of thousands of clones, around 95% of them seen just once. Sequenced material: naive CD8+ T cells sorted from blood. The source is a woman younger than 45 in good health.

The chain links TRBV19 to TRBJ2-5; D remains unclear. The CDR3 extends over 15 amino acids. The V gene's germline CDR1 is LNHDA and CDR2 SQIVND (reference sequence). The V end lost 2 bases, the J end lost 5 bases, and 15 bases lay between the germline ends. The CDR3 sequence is CASSILPARSETQYF. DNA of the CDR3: TGTGCCAGTAGTATACTACCAGCCCGCTCGGAGACCCAGTACTTC.

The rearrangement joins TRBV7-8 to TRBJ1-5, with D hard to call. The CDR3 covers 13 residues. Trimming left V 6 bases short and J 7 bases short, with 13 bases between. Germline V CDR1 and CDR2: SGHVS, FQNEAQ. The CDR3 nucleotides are TGTGCCAGCAGTTTCAGAACGTACCAGCCCCAGCATTTT. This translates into CASSFRTYQPQHF.

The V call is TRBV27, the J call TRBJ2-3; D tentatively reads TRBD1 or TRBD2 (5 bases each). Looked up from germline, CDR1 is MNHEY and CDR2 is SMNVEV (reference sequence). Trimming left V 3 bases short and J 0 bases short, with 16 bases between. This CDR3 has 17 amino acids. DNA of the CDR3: TGTGCCAGCAGTTTCGAGGGTGGGGGTACGAGCACAGATACGCAGTATTTT. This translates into CASSFEGGGTSTDTQYF.

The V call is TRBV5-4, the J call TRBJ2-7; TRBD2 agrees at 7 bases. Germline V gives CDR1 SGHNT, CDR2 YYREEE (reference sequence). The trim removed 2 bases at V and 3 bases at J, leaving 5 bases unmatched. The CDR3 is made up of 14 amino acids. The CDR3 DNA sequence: TGTGCCAGCAGCTTCGCTAGCGGCGGCTACGAGCAGTACTTC. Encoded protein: CASSFASGGYEQYF.

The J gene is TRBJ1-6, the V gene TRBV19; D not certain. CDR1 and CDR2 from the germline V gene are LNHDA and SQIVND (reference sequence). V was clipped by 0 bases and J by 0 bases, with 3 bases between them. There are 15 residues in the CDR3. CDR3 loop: CASSIESSYNSPLHF. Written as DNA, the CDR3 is TGTGCCAGTAGTATAGAGAGCTCCTATAATTCACCCCTCCACTTT.

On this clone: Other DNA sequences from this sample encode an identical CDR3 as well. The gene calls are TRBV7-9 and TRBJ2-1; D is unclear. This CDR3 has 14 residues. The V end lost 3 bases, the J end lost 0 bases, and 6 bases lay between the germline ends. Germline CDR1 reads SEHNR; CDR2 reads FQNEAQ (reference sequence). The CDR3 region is CASSFPSSYNEQFF. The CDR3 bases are TGTGCCAGCAGCTTTCCTAGCTCCTACAATGAGCAGTTCTTC.

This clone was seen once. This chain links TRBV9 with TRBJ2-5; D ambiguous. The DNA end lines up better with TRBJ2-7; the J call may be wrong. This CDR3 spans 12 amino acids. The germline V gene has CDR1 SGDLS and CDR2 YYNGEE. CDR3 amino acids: CASSVDLGEQYF. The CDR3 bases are TGTGCCAGCAGCGTAGATCTAGGCGAGCAGTACTTC.

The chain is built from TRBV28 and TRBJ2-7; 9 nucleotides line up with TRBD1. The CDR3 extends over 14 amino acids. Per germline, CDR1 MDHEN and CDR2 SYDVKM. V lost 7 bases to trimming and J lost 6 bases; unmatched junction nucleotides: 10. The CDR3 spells CASIKWGTGIEQYF. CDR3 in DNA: TGTGCCAGCATTAAATGGGGGACAGGGATCGAGCAGTACTTC. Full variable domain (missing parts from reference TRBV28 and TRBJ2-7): DVKVTQSSRYLVKRTGEKVFLECVQDMDHENMFWYRQDPGLGLRLIYFSYDVKMKEKGDIPEGYSVSREKKERFSLILESASTNQTSMYLCASIKWGTGIEQYFGPGTRLTVT.

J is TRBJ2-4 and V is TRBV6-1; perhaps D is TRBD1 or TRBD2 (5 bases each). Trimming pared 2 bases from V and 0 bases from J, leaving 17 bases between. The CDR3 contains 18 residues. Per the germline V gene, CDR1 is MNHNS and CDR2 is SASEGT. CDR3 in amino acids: CASSEIPRGRRAKNIQYF. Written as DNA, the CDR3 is TGTGCCAGCAGTGAAATCCCCCGGGGCCGAAGAGCCAAAAACATTCAGTACTTC.

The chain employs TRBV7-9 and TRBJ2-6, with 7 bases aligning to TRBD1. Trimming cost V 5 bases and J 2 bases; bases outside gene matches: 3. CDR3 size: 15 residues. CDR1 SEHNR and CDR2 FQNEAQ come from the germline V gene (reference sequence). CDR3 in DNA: TGTGCCAGCAGCGAAGGGGGCCCTGGGGCCAACGTCCTGACTTTC. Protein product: CASSEGGPGANVLTF.

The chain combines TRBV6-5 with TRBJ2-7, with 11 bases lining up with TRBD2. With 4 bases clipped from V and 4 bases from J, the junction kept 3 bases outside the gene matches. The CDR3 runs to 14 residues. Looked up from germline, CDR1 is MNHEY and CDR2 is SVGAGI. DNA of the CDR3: TGTGCCAGCAGTTCTGGGACTAGCGGTTACGAGCAGTACTTC. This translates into CASSSGTSGYEQYF.

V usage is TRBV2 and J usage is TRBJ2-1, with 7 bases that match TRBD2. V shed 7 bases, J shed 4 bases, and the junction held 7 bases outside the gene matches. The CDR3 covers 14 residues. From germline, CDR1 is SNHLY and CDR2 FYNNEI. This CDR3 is CASKAAGLYNEQFF. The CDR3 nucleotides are TGTGCCAGCAAAGCAGCGGGACTGTACAATGAGCAGTTCTTC.

The CDR3 sequence is CASSVGGGQSYEQYF. The CDR3 region has the DNA TGTGCCAGCAGCGTAGGAGGTGGACAGTCCTACGAGCAGTACTTC. The chain carries TRBV9 and TRBJ2-7, with a possible D match to TRBD1 (6 bases). The V gene's germline CDR1 is SGDLS and CDR2 YYNGEE. The CDR3 loop spans 15 amino acids. Trimming removed 0 bases at V and 1 base at J, with 11 bases between.

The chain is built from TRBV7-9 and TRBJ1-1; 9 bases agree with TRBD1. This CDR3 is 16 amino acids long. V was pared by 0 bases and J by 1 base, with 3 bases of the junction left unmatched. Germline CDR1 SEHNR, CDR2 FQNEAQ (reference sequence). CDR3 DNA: TGTGCCAGCAGCTTAGCGACAGGGGGTCAGAACACTGAAGCTTTCTTT. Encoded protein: CASSLATGGQNTEAFF.

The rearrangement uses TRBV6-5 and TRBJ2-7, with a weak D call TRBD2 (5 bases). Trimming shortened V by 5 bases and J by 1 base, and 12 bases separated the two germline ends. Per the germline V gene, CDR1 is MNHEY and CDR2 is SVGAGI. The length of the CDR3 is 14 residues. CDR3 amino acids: CASSISEVSYEQYF. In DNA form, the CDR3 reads TGTGCCAGCAGTATCTCGGAGGTGTCCTACGAGCAGTACTTC.

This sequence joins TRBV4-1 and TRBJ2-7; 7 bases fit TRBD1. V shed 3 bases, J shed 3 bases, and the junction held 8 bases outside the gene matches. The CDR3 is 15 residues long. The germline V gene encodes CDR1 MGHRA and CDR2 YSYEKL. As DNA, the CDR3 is TGCGCCAGCAGCCACTCCAGGGGGACATTCTACGAGCAGTACTTC. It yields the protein CASSHSRGTFYEQYF.

CDR3 loop: CASSVKSEGYTEAFF. The CDR3 DNA reads TGTGCCAGCAGCGTAAAAAGTGAGGGTTACACTGAAGCTTTCTTT. The rearrangement links TRBV9 to TRBJ1-1; D not certain. Per germline, CDR1 SGDLS and CDR2 YYNGEE. Between the trimmed V and J ends, which lost 1 base and 3 bases, there was a span of 13 bases. The CDR3 contains 15 residues. The full variable domain, with the rest looked up from reference TRBV9 and TRBJ1-1, is DSGVTQTPKHLITATGQRVTLRCSPRSGDLSVYWYQQSLDQGLQFLIQYYNGEERAKGNILERFSAQQFPDLHSELNLSSLELGDSALYFCASSVKSEGYTEAFFGQGTRLTVV.

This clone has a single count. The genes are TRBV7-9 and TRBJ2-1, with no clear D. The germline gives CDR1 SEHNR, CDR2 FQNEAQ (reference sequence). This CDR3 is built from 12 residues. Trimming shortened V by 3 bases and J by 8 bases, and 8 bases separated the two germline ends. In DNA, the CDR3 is TGTGCCAGCAGCTTTAGTCCCTATGAGCAGTTCTTC. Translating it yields CASSFSPYEQFF.

The CDR3, as DNA: TGTGCCAGCAGCTCCGGAGAGAATCCCCAGCCCTACGAGCAGTACTTC. This encodes CASSSGENPQPYEQYF. The rearrangement links TRBV7-7 to TRBJ2-7; no definite D call. Trimming pared 4 bases from V and 2 bases from J, leaving 18 bases between. Germline V lookup: CDR1 SSHAT, CDR2 FNYEAQ (reference sequence). This CDR3 comprises 16 residues.

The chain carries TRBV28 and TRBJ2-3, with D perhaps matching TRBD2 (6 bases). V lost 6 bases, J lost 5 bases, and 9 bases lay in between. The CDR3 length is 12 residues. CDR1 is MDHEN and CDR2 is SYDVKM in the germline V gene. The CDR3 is CASSSGVDTQYF. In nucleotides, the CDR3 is TGTGCCAGCAGCTCGGGGGTAGATACGCAGTATTTT.

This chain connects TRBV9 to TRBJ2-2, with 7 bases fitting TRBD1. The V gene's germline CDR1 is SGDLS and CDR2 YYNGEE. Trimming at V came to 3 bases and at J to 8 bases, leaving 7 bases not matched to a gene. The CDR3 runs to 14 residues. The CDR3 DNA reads TGTGCCAGCAGCGCAGGGGGTGGTGGAGGGGAGCTGTTTTTT. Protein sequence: CASSAGGGGGELFF.

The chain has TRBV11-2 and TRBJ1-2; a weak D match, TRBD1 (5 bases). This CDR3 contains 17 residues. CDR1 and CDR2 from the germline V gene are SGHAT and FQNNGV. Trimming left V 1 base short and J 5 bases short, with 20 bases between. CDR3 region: CASSLVPLLEGSYGYTF. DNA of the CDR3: TGTGCCAGCAGCTTAGTCCCTTTGTTGGAGGGGAGTTATGGCTACACCTTC. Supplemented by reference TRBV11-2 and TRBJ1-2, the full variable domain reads EAGVAQSPRYKIIEKRQSVAFWCNPISGHATLYWYQQILGQGPKLLIQFQNNGVVDDSQLPKDRFSAERLKGVDSTLKIQPAKLEDSAVYLCASSLVPLLEGSYGYTFGSGTRLTVV.

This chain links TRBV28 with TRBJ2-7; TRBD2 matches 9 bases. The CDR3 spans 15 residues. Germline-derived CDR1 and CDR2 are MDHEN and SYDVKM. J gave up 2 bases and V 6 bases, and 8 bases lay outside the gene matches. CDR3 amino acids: CASRVYSGSTYEQYF. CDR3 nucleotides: TGTGCCAGCAGGGTATATAGCGGGAGTACCTACGAGCAGTACTTC.

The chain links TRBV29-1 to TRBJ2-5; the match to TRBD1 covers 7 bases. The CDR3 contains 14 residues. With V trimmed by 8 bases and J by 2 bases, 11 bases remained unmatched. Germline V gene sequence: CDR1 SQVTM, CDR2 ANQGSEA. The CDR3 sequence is CSSRQGGAQETQYF. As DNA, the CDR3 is TGCAGCTCCCGACAGGGTGGTGCACAAGAGACCCAGTACTTC. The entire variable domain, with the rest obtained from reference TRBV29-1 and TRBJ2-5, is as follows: SAVISQKPSRDICQRGTSLTIQCQVDSQVTMMFWYRQQPGQSLTLIATANQGSEATYESGFVIDKFPISRPNLTFSTLTVSNMSPEDSSIYLCSSRQGGAQETQYFGPGTRLLVL.

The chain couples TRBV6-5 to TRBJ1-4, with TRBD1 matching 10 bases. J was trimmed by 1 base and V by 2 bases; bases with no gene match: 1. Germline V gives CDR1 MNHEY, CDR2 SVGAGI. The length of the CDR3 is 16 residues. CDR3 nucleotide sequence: TGTGCCAGCAGTTACGGGGACAGGGGAACTAATGAAAAACTGTTTTTT. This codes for CASSYGDRGTNEKLFF.

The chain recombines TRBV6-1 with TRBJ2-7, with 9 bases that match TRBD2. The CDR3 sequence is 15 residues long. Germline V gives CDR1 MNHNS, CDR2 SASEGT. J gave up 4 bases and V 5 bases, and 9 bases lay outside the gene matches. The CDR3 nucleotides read TGTGCCAGCAGTAGGGCGGGAGGGCCTTTTTACGAGCAGTACTTC. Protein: CASSRAGGPFYEQYF.

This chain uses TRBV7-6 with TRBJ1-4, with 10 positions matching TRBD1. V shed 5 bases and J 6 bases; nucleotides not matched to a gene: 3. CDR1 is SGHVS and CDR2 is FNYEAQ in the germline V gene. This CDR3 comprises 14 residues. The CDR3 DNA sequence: TGTGCCAGCAGCCCGGGACAGGGGTATGAAAAACTGTTTTTT. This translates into CASSPGQGYEKLFF.

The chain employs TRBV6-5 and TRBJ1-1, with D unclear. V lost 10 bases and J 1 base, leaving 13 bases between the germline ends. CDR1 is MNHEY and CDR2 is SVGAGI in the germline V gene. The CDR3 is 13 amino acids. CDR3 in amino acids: CATTSTTNTEAFF. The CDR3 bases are TGTGCCACCACTAGCACAACGAACACTGAAGCTTTCTTT.

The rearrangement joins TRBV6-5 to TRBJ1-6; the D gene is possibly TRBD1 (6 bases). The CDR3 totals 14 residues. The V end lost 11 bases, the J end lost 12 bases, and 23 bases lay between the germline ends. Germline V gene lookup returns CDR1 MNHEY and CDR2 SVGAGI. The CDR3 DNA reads TGTGCCCCCCCTCCGGGACATACTTTTCTACCCCTCCACTTT. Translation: CAPPPGHTFLPLHF.

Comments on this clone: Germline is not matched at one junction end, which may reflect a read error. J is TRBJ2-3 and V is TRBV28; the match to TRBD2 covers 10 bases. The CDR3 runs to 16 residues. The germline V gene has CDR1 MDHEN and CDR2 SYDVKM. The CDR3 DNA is TGTGTCAGCAGTTTACGTCTAGCGGGAGCAGGAGATACGCAGTATTTT. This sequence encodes CVSSLRLAGAGDTQYF.

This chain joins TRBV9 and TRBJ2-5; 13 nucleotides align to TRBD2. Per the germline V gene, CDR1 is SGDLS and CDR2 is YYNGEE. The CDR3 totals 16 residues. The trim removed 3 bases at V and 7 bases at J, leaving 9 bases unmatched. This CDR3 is CASSGLAGGRLRTQYF. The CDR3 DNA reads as TGTGCCAGCAGCGGACTAGCGGGAGGCCGGTTAAGGACCCAGTACTTC.

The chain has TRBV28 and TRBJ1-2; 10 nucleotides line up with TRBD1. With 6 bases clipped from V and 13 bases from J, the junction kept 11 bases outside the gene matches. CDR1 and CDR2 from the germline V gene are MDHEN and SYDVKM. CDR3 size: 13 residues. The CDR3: CASRPGQGLYGTF. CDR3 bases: TGTGCCAGCAGACCGGGACAGGGGCTGTATGGCACCTTC.